These 6 T cell receptor beta chains came from one sample sequenced in a study of PD-L1 blockade in urothelial cancer. Using immunoSEQ multiplex PCR, the repertoire was profiled, and TCRdb retains in-frame clones only, with some absent. The table lists 80,000 to 100,000 clones, 82% of them singletons. The source material was PBMCs, sampled around atezolizumab (anti-PD-L1) treatment. These receptors were taken from a man aged 65 to 79 with urothelial cancer.

V gene TRBV19 combines with J gene TRBJ1-6, with 7 bases matching TRBD1. V shed 1 base and J 7 bases; nucleotides not matched to a gene: 4. This CDR3 is built from 15 residues. The V gene's germline CDR1 is LNHDA and CDR2 SQIVND (reference sequence). The CDR3, as DNA: TGTGCCAGTAGTATAGGCAGGGGGGAGAATTCACCCCTCCACTTT. Translated: CASSIGRGENSPLHF. The whole variable domain, remainder taken from reference TRBV19 and TRBJ1-6, is DGGITQSPKYLFRKEGQNVTLSCEQNLNHDAMYWYRQDPGQGLRLIYYSQIVNDFQKGDIAEGYSVSREKKESFPLTVTSAQKNPTAFYLCASSIGRGENSPLHFGNGTRLTVT.

V usage is TRBV30 and J usage is TRBJ1-5; D is perhaps TRBD1 (6 bases). CDR1 GTSNPN and CDR2 SVGIG come from the germline V gene (reference sequence). Trimming pared 2 bases from V and 11 bases from J, leaving 16 bases between. The CDR3 is made up of 13 amino acids. The chain's CDR3 is CAWSKQGSRTQHF. Written as DNA, the CDR3 is TGTGCCTGGAGTAAACAGGGATCACGGACCCAGCATTTT.

The V and J genes are TRBV5-8 and TRBJ1-1; 7 bases align to TRBD1. V shed 0 bases, J shed 2 bases, and the junction held 4 bases outside the gene matches. Germline loops: CDR1 SGHTS, CDR2 YDEGEE. The CDR3 is 15 residues long. The CDR3, as DNA: TGTGCCAGCAGCTTGGGACAGGGATCTAACACTGAAGCTTTCTTT. Amino acid sequence: CASSLGQGSNTEAFF.

The chain carries TRBV7-7 and TRBJ2-5, with 10 bases matching TRBD2. The CDR3 totals 15 residues. With 5 bases clipped from V and 5 bases from J, the junction kept 8 bases outside the gene matches. CDR1 and CDR2 (germline): SSHAT, FNYEAQ (reference sequence). The CDR3 DNA follows: TGTGCCAGCAGCCAAAGCGGGGGGGCCGTTGAGACCCAGTACTTC. Translated, it gives CASSQSGGAVETQYF.

V and J are TRBV15 and TRBJ2-1, with D perhaps TRBD2 (5 bases). Looked up from germline, CDR1 is LNHNV and CDR2 is YYDKDF (reference sequence). This CDR3 region has 13 residues. V shed 6 bases and J shed 4 bases, with 10 bases lying between them. CDR3 sequence reads: CATSPSNYNEQFF. CDR3 coding DNA: TGTGCCACCAGTCCTAGCAATTACAATGAGCAGTTCTTC.

V is TRBV7-6 and J is TRBJ2-3, with a tentative D call TRBD2 (5 bases). The CDR3 runs to 16 residues. V lost 5 bases to trimming and J lost 7 bases, with 22 bases between them. Germline CDR1 and CDR2: SGHVS and FNYEAQ. In nucleotides, the CDR3 is TGTGCCAGCAGCCGTCCAAAAACAACTAGTGACTATACGCAGTATTTT. This gives the protein CASSRPKTTSDYTQYF.